The clone carrying this TCR beta chain was counted a few times. Investigators reverse transcribed all isolated RNA, so they sequenced expressed TCRB transcripts. TCRdb's copy holds only in-frame clones and misses some; the assay was immunoSEQ multiplex PCR. Of a few hundred thousand clones listed, about 9.3% are singletons. The record originates from a study of beta chain features in type 1 diabetes. From germline, CDR1 is MNHEY and CDR2 SMNVEV (reference sequence). The CDR3 contains 19 residues. Unmatched junction bases numbered 21, after V lost 4 bases and J lost 4 bases. Sequenced sample: naive CD4+ T cells from blood. This receptor was obtained from a woman between 18 and 30 years old in good health. The V call is TRBV27, the J call TRBJ2-7; 8 nucleotides align to TRBD1. The CDR3 loop reads CASSSPKGQGVANTYEQYF. CDR3 bases: TGTGCCAGCAGTTCGCCCAAAGGACAGGGTGTAGCGAATACTTACGAGCAGTACTTC.